Presented here are 18 T cell receptor beta chains from one specimen sequenced in a study of CD8+CD57+ T cells in acquired aplastic anemia. Genomic DNA was employed as the template in profiling TCR beta VDJ and CDR3. TCRdb re-analysed the reads in MiXCR, keeping a single row per CDR3 protein. The table lists about 160,000 distinct CDR3 sequences, around 48% of them singletons. For sequencing, patients were chosen who had shown expansion of CD8+CD57+ cells by flow cytometry. Sequencing was performed on sorted CD4+, CD8+, or CD8+CD57+ T cells (not recorded which) from PBMCs. Receptors were obtained from a human donor with aplastic anemia.

This clonotype was picked up many times. This chain joins TRBV11-3 and TRBJ2-5; D unclear. V shed 0 bases and J shed 2 bases, with 7 bases lying between them. Looked up from germline, CDR1 is SGHNT and CDR2 is YENEEA. The CDR3 contains 14 residues. DNA of the CDR3: TGTGCCAGCAGCTTAGAAACAGAACAAGAGACCCAGTACTTC. As protein: CASSLETEQETQYF. Supplemented by reference TRBV11-3 and TRBJ2-5, the full variable domain reads EAGVVQSPRYKIIEKKQPVAFWCNPISGHNTLYWYLQNLGQGPELLIRYENEEAVDDSQLPKDRFSAERLKGVDSTLKIQPAELGDSAVYLCASSLETEQETQYFGPGTRLLVL.

The V call is TRBV2, the J call TRBJ2-3; TRBD1 is a possible D gene (7 bases). The CDR3 is made up of 17 amino acids. Germline V CDR1 and CDR2: SNHLY, FYNNEI. Trimming cost V 4 bases and J 2 bases, with 19 bases left between them. The DNA of the CDR3 is TGTGCCAGCAGTGCGGGGGTCGGACAGGTTTTCACAGATACGCAGTATTTT. This sequence encodes CASSAGVGQVFTDTQYF.

This chain joins TRBV19 and TRBJ1-3; D is possibly TRBD1 (5 bases). This CDR3 contains 14 residues. Germline loops: CDR1 LNHDA, CDR2 SQIVND (reference sequence). Deletions cut 7 bases from V and 0 bases from J, with 10 bases between. The CDR3 spells CASTTGYSGNTIYF. CDR3 DNA sequence: TGTGCCAGTACCACAGGCTACTCTGGAAACACCATATATTTT.

This clonotype was seen repeatedly, ten times or more. V is TRBV2 and J is TRBJ2-1; 13 bases agree with TRBD2. The CDR3 totals 15 residues. From germline, CDR1 is SNHLY and CDR2 FYNNEI. V was pared by 7 bases and J by 5 bases, with 5 bases of the junction left unmatched. The CDR3 DNA is TGTGCCAGCAAACCGGGACTAGCGGGGAACAATGAGCAGTTCTTC. Encoded protein: CASKPGLAGNNEQFF.

The chain uses TRBV12-3 or TRBV12-4 and TRBJ1-3, with a weak D call TRBD1 (6 bases). With 9 bases removed from V and 4 bases from J, the gap between germline ends came to 7 bases. The CDR3 is made up of 11 amino acids. The DNA of the CDR3 is TGTGCCAGTGGACAGGGAAACACCATATATTTT. Its protein product is CASGQGNTIYF.

This clonotype was detected only once. The V call is TRBV19, the J call TRBJ2-3; 9 nucleotides agree with TRBD1. Germline V CDR1 and CDR2: LNHDA, SQIVND (reference sequence). V lost 6 bases and J lost 6; bases outside the gene matches: 4. The CDR3 loop spans 13 amino acids. This CDR3 is CASRQGASDTQYF. In DNA, the CDR3 is TGTGCCAGTAGACAGGGGGCATCGGATACGCAGTATTTT.

The genes are TRBV20-1 and TRBJ2-1; 7 positions match TRBD2. The CDR3 has 13 residues. V shed 6 bases and J 4 bases; nucleotides not matched to a gene: 6. Germline V gene sequence: CDR1 DFQATT, CDR2 SNEGSKA (reference sequence). CDR3 sequence (DNA): TGCAGTGCAGGCCTAGCGGATTACAATGAGCAGTTCTTC. Translation gives CSAGLADYNEQFF.

The chain carries TRBV15 and TRBJ1-2; D is perhaps TRBD1 (6 bases). The length of the CDR3 is 14 residues. Germline V gene sequence: CDR1 LNHNV, CDR2 YYDKDF (reference sequence). The V and J ends lost 4 bases and 8 bases respectively, with 17 bases between them. CDR3 coding DNA: TGTGCCACCAGCACGGGGGGCGTATCCATAGGCTACACCTTC. As protein: CATSTGGVSIGYTF. The full variable domain, its missing parts supplied by reference TRBV15 and TRBJ1-2, is DAMVIQNPRYQVTQFGKPVTLSCSQTLNHNVMYWYQQKSSQAPKLLFHYYDKDFNNEADTPDNFQSRRPNTSFCFLDIRSPGLGDTAMYLCATSTGGVSIGYTFGSGTRLTVV.

This clonotype has just a few counts. The chain is built from TRBV28 and TRBJ2-1, with a tentative D call TRBD1 (5 bases). The germline V gene has CDR1 MDHEN and CDR2 SYDVKM. The CDR3 consists of 12 residues. V was cut by 8 bases and J by 7 bases, with 12 bases left in between. This CDR3 reads CASGIKGNEQFF. CDR3 DNA sequence: TGTGCCAGCGGTATTAAGGGGAATGAGCAGTTCTTC. The variable domain in full, completed from reference TRBV28 and TRBJ2-1, reads DVKVTQSSRYLVKRTGEKVFLECVQDMDHENMFWYRQDPGLGLRLIYFSYDVKMKEKGDIPEGYSVSREKKERFSLILESASTNQTSMYLCASGIKGNEQFFGPGTRLTVL.

In its sample, this clonotype was seen many times. The gene calls are TRBV9 and TRBJ1-1; D perhaps matches TRBD1 (5 bases). The V gene's germline CDR1 is SGDLS and CDR2 YYNGEE. There are 14 residues in the CDR3. The V end lost 3 bases, the J end lost 4 bases, and 13 bases lay between the germline ends. CDR3 residues: CASSGRQGFTEAFF. CDR3 DNA: TGTGCCAGCAGCGGCCGTCAGGGCTTCACTGAAGCTTTCTTT.

This clonotype was observed many times. This rearrangement joins TRBV11-3 to TRBJ2-7; weak D call: TRBD2 (5 bases). From germline, CDR1 is SGHNT and CDR2 YENEEA. V lost 8 bases and J lost 1, with 15 bases in between. The CDR3 is 14 residues long. CDR3 in amino acids: CASSRDPSSYEQYF. The CDR3 DNA sequence: TGTGCCAGCTCTCGGGATCCGTCGTCCTACGAGCAGTACTTC. Full variable domain (outside the CDR3, taken from reference TRBV11-3 and TRBJ2-7): EAGVVQSPRYKIIEKKQPVAFWCNPISGHNTLYWYLQNLGQGPELLIRYENEEAVDDSQLPKDRFSAERLKGVDSTLKIQPAELGDSAVYLCASSRDPSSYEQYFGPGTRLTVT.

The J gene is TRBJ2-3, the V gene TRBV29-1, with 9 bases fitting TRBD2. Per germline, CDR1 SQVTM and CDR2 ANQGSEA. The junction had 5 bases not matched to a gene; V was cut back by 6 bases and J by 1 base. This CDR3 is 14 amino acids long. CDR3 DNA sequence: TGCAGCGTGAATAGCGGGGGAGGCACAGATACGCAGTATTTT. As protein: CSVNSGGGTDTQYF.

The V and J genes are TRBV9 and TRBJ2-2; D is undetermined. Germline CDR1 SGDLS, CDR2 YYNGEE. V shed 0 bases and J shed 5 bases, with 8 bases lying between them. CDR3 length equals 14 residues. Written as DNA, the CDR3 is TGTGCCAGCAGCGTAGGGCAGGTGACCGGGGAGCTGTTTTTT. It is translated as CASSVGQVTGELFF.

The CDR3 region has the DNA TGTGCCAGCAGATACGACGGGACAGGGGGCGCTGGGGCCAACGTCCTGACTTTCTTT. Translated, it gives CASRYDGTGGAGANVLTFF. This rearrangement joins TRBV2 to TRBJ1-1, with 12 bases that match TRBD1. This CDR3 contains 19 residues. The germline CDR1 and CDR2 sequences are SNHLY and FYNNEI. V shed 6 bases, J shed 12 bases, and the junction held 26 bases outside the gene matches. Combining the CDR3 with reference TRBV2 and TRBJ1-1 gives the whole variable domain EPEVTQTPSHQVTQMGQEVILRCVPISNHLYFYWYRQILGQKVEFLVSFYNNEISEKSEIFDDQFSVERPDGSNFTLKIRSTKLEDSAMYFCASRYDGTGGAGANVLTFFGQGTRLTVV.

This clonotype was counted only a few times. J is TRBJ2-1 and V is TRBV28; 8 bases line up with TRBD2. CDR1 is MDHEN and CDR2 is SYDVKM in the germline V gene. The CDR3 extends over 15 amino acids. The trim removed 6 bases at V and 5 bases at J, leaving 9 bases unmatched. As DNA, the CDR3 is TGTGCCAGCAGCAGAACTAGCGGAACACACAATGAGCAGTTCTTC. Translated: CASSRTSGTHNEQFF.

J is TRBJ1-5 and V is TRBV7-8; tentatively, D is TRBD1 (5 bases). The germline gives CDR1 SGHVS, CDR2 FQNEAQ. The CDR3 is 15 residues long. With 11 bases removed from V and 1 base from J, the gap between germline ends came to 18 bases. The CDR3 loop is CARWGGDASNQPQHF. CDR3 DNA sequence: TGTGCCCGATGGGGGGGGGACGCGAGCAATCAGCCCCAGCATTTT. Based on the CDR3 plus reference TRBV7-8 and TRBJ1-5, the full variable domain is GAGVSQSPRYKVAKRGQDVALRCDPISGHVSLFWYQQALGQGPEFLTYFQNEAQLDKSGLPSDRFFAERPEGSVSTLKIQRTQQEDSAVYLCARWGGDASNQPQHFGDGTRLSIL.

This clonotype has ten or more counts. This sequence joins TRBV6-1 and TRBJ2-7; TRBD2 matches at 11 bases. With 7 bases clipped from V and 4 bases from J, the junction kept 12 bases outside the gene matches. The germline CDR1 and CDR2 sequences are MNHNS and SASEGT. The CDR3 is 16 amino acids. CDR3 nucleotide sequence: TGTGCCAGCACGGTAGCGGGAGGGGGTCCGGTATACGAGCAGTACTTC. Translation gives CASTVAGGGPVYEQYF.

This clonotype came up many times. The DNA for the CDR3 is TGTGCCACCGGACTAGCGGGAACTTATCGGCAGTACTTC. Translated, it gives CATGLAGTYRQYF. This sequence joins TRBV6-2 or TRBV6-3 and TRBJ2-7; 12 nucleotides align to TRBD2. V trimming: 10 bases; J trimming: 9 bases; junction bases outside the gene matches: 10. Germline CDR1 MNHEY, CDR2 SVGEGT. The CDR3 spans 13 residues.